A selection of T cell receptor beta chains follows, all from one sample in a study of shared clonotypes between healthy human individuals. The protocol was immunoSEQ multiplex PCR, while the TCRdb copy is restricted to in-frame clones and leaves out a portion. The data contain some 550,000 clones, more than 95% of them singletons. The sample comprised naive CD4+ T cells sorted from blood. These receptors all come from a woman in her thirties in good health. CDR3s include the opening cysteine and the closing phenylalanine or tryptophan.

J: TRBJ1-2; length: 16; V: TRBV18; CDR3: CASSPPGQTVGYGYTF
J: TRBJ2-2; length: 15; V: TRBV5-1; CDR3: CASSLSSSPTGELFF
J: TRBJ1-1; length: 14; V: TRBV28; CDR3: CASSVVNRGTEAFF
J: TRBJ1-1; length: 16; V: TRBV5-4; CDR3: CASSEGPWPMNTEAFF
J: TRBJ1-5; length: 15; V: TRBV5-7; CDR3: CASSWKHGFNQPQHF
J: TRBJ2-3; length: 12; V: TRBV21-1; CDR3: CASSSGTGTQYF
J: TRBJ2-7; length: 16; V: TRBV19; CDR3: CASSAITGALSGEQYF
J: TRBJ2-1; length: 13; V: TRBV7-9; CDR3: CASSSGLYNEQFF
J: TRBJ2-7; length: 15; V: TRBV28; CDR3: CASSFVSGGGYEQYF
J: TRBJ2-1; length: 14; V: TRBV7-2; CDR3: CASSRQRDYNEQFF
J: TRBJ2-5; length: 17; V: TRBV5-4; CDR3: CASSSQGQAKDRETQYF
J: TRBJ2-2; length: 15; V: TRBV7-2; CDR3: CASSLTRTATGELFF
J: TRBJ2-3; length: 14; V: TRBV18; CDR3: CASSPVGRTDTQYF
J: TRBJ2-7; length: 16; V: TRBV10-2; CDR3: CASSDPDRSKGGEQYF
J: TRBJ2-1; length: 11; V: TRBV2; CDR3: CASSGTYEQFF
J: TRBJ1-5; length: 17; V: TRBV7-8; CDR3: CASSLGGTGTGYQPQHF
J: TRBJ2-1; length: 13; V: TRBV2; CDR3: CASRADRDNEQFF
J: TRBJ2-7; length: 14; V: TRBV19; CDR3: CASSSGGSLYEQYF
J: TRBJ2-7; length: 16; V: TRBV25-1; CDR3: CASSENRASASYEQYF
J: TRBJ2-3; length: 14; V: TRBV19; CDR3: CASRPGSSTDTQYF
J: TRBJ1-2; length: 14; V: TRBV28; CDR3: CASSLSPGVYGYTF
J: TRBJ1-5; length: 15; V: TRBV19; CDR3: CASSQGQAFGEAQHF
J: TRBJ1-2; length: 13; V: TRBV15; CDR3: CATSRDRFDGYTF
J: TRBJ2-7; length: 12; V: TRBV6-5; CDR3: CASRDWKYEQYF
J: TRBJ2-5; length: 14; V: TRBV19; CDR3: CASSIVGQEETQYF
J: TRBJ1-2; length: 14; V: TRBV18; CDR3: CASSPPGQPYGYTF
J: TRBJ2-2; length: 14; V: TRBV30; CDR3: CAWRGVGWTGELFF
J: TRBJ2-5; length: 15; V: TRBV6-1; CDR3: CASSVGTGGWETQYF
J: TRBJ1-2; length: 14; V: TRBV14; CDR3: CASSRRGGNYGYTF
J: TRBJ2-2; length: 16; V: TRBV5-1; CDR3: CASSLSLAGGTGELFF
J: TRBJ2-6; length: 20; V: TRBV19; CDR3: CASSIREHGPVRSGANVLTF
J: TRBJ2-7; length: 15; V: TRBV5-1; CDR3: CASSLDGASSYEQYF
J: TRBJ2-5; length: 18; V: TRBV4-1; CDR3: CASSQRLAGGPLDETQYF
J: TRBJ2-7; length: 14; V: TRBV6-5; CDR3: CASSYGSGGYEQYF
J: TRBJ2-7; length: 14; V: TRBV28; CDR3: CASSNGQGYYEQYF
J: TRBJ2-5; length: 13; V: TRBV19; CDR3: CASSIAGAETQYF
J: TRBJ1-2; length: 15; V: TRBV6-6; CDR3: CASSNRQPLNYGYTF
J: TRBJ2-5; length: 17; V: TRBV28; CDR3: CASSGALGLAEKETQYF
J: TRBJ1-4; length: 13; V: TRBV5-1; CDR3: CASSGHSGEKLFF
J: TRBJ2-1; length: 11; V: TRBV20-1; CDR3: CSGTNRNEQFF
J: TRBJ2-5; length: 12; V: TRBV29-1; CDR3: CSATAPEETQYF
J: TRBJ2-7; length: 11; V: TRBV7-8; CDR3: CASSQDRESYF
J: TRBJ2-7; length: 11; V: TRBV20-1; CDR3: CSGGPSREQYF
J: TRBJ2-1; length: 13; V: TRBV11-3; CDR3: CASSLAPVNEQFF
J: TRBJ1-5; length: 13; V: TRBV27; CDR3: CASSFHQGRPQHF
J: TRBJ2-2; length: 19; V: TRBV9; CDR3: CASSLNPSGLAGRKGELFF
J: TRBJ1-4; length: 16; V: TRBV28; CDR3: CASSLTQTVNNEKLFF